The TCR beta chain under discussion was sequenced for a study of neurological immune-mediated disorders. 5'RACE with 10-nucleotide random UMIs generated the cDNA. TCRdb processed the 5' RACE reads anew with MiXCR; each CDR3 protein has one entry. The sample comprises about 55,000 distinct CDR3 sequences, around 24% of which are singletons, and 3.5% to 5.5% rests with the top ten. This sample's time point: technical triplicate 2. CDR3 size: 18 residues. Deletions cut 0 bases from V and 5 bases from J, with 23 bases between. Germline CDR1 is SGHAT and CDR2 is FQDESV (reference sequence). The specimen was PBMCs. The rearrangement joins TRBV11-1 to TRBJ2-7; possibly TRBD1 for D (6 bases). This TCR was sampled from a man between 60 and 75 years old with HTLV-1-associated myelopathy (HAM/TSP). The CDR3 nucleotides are TGTGCCAGCAGCTTAGCGCGGAACCCGACAGGTCCTCGGAACGAGCAGTACTTC. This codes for CASSLARNPTGPRNEQYF.